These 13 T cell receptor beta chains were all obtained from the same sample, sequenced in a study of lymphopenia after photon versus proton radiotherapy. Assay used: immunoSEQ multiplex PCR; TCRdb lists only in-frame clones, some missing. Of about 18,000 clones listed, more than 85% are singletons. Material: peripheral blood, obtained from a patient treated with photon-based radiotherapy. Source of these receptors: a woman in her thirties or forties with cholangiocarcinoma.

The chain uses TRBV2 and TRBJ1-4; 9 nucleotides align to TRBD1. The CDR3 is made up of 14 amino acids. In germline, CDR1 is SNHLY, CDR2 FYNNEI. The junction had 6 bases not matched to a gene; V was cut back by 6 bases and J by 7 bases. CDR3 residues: CASRPDRGSEKLFF. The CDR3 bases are TGTGCCAGCAGGCCTGACAGGGGGTCTGAAAAACTGTTTTTT.

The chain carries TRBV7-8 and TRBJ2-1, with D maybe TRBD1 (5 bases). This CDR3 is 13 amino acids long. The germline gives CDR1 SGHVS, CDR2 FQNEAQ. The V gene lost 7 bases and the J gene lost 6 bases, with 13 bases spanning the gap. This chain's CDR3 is CASTRTGGNEQFF. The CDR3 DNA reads TGTGCCAGCACCCGAACAGGCGGCAATGAGCAGTTCTTC.

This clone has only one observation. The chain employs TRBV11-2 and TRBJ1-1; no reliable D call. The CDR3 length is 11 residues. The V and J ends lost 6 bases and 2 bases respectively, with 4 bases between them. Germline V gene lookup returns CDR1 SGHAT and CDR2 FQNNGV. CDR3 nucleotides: TGTGCCAGCAGAGAAAACACTGAAGCTTTCTTT. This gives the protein CASRENTEAFF.

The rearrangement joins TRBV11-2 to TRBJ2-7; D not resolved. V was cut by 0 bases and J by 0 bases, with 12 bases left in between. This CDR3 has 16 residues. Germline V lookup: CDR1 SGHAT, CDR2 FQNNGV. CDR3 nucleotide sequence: TGTGCCAGCAGCTTAGAGGGTCCCACGAGCTCCTACGAGCAGTACTTC. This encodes CASSLEGPTSSYEQYF.

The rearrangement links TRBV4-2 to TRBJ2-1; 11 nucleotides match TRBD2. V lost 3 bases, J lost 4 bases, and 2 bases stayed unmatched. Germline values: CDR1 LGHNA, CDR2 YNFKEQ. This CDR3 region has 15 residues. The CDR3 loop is CASSQGTSGYNEQFF. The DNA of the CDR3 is TGTGCCAGCAGCCAGGGGACTAGCGGTTACAATGAGCAGTTCTTC.

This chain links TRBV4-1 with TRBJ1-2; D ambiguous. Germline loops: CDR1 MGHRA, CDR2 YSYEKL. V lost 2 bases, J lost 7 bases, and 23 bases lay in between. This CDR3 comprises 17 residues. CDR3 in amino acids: CASSQPVTRGQNRGYTF. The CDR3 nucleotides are TGCGCCAGCAGCCAACCGGTAACCCGCGGGCAGAATCGTGGCTACACCTTC.

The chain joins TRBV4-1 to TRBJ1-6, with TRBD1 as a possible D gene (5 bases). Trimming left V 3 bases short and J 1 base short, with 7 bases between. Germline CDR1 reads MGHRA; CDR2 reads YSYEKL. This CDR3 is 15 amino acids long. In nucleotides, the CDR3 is TGCGCCAGCAGCCAGGGGCTATCCTATAATTCACCCCTCCACTTT. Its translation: CASSQGLSYNSPLHF.

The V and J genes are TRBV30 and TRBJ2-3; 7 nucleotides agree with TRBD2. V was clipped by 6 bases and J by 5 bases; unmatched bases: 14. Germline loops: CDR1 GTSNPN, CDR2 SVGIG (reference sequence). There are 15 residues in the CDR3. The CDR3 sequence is CACWEGVSGEDTQYF. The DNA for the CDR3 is TGTGCCTGTTGGGAGGGAGTATCGGGTGAAGATACGCAGTATTTT.

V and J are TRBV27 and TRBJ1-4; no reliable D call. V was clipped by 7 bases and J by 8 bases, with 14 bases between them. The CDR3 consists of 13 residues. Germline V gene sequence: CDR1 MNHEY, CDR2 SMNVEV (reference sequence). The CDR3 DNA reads TGTGCCAGCACGCGGGCGGGGTTGGAAAAACTGTTTTTT. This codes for CASTRAGLEKLFF.

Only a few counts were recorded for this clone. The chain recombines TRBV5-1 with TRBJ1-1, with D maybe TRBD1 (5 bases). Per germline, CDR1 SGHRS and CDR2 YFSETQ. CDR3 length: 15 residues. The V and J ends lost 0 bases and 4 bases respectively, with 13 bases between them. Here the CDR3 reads CASSLASGSGTEAFF. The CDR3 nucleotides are TGCGCCAGCAGCTTGGCATCAGGGTCGGGCACTGAAGCTTTCTTT.

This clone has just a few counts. In DNA form, the CDR3 reads TGCAGCGTTGCGCAGGGTGCCAATCAGCCCCAGCATTTT. Residues: CSVAQGANQPQHF. This rearrangement joins TRBV29-1 to TRBJ1-5; possibly TRBD1 for D (5 bases). Trimming took off 4 bases at V and 3 bases at J, with 10 bases between the two ends. This CDR3 is 13 amino acids long. Germline-derived CDR1 and CDR2 are SQVTM and ANQGSEA.

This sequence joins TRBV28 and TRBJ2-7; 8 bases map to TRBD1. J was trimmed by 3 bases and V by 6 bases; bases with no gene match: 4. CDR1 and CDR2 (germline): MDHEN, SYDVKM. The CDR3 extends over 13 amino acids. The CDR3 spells CASSLTGGYEQYF. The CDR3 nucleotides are TGTGCCAGCAGCCTTACAGGGGGCTACGAGCAGTACTTC.

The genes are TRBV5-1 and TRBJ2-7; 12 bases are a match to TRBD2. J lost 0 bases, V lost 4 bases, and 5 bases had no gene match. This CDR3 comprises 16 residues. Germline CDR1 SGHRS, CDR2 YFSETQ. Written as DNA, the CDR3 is TGCGCCAGCAGCCTCCTAGCGGGAGGGAGCTCCTACGAGCAGTACTTC. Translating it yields CASSLLAGGSSYEQYF.